This T cell receptor beta chain was captured by sequencing in a study of cytomegalovirus exposure and HLA in healthy donors. This CDR3 spans 16 amino acids. CDR1 and CDR2 from the germline V gene are LGHNA and YSLEER. J was trimmed by 8 bases and V by 4 bases; bases with no gene match: 13. The sample holds a few counts of this clone. Use of 60 Vbeta and 13 Jbeta primers characterized the PCR. Libraries were prepared by immunoSEQ multiplex PCR; TCRdb keeps only in-frame clonotypes and omits some of them. The table includes approximately 140,000 clones, 73% detected once. Sequences were obtained from PBMCs. This TCR came from a woman between 18 and 29 years old in good health and CMV-seronegative. The V gene is TRBV4-3, the J gene TRBJ1-4; 7 nucleotides align to TRBD1. CDR3 DNA: TGCGCCAGCAGCCCCACCGTCAGGGGGACGGTCGAAAAACTGTTTTTT. Its protein product is CASSPTVRGTVEKLFF.